These T cell receptor beta chains were read from a single sample in a study of blood T cell repertoires in COVID-19. Assay: immunoSEQ multiplex PCR; the TCRdb copy retains only in-frame clones and omits some. The table includes about 210,000 clones, 65% to 85% detected once. Sequencing was carried out using peripheral blood. The source is a man aged 45-65 years with active or convalescent COVID-19. Both conserved end residues are part of each CDR3. Each record gives: clone size, V gene, J gene, D gene, CDR3 protein, CDR3 DNA. A D gene is named only where the DNA matches it firmly. Clone size is stated in some rows and not others, as once, few, many or a class when expanded.

NA,TRBV28,TRBJ2-3,TRBD1,CASSNPGQVAQDTQYF,TGTGCCAGCAGCAATCCCGGACAGGTAGCACAAGATACGCAGTATTTT
once,TRBV3-1/TRBV3-2,TRBJ2-1,NA,CASSRGPNNEQFF,TGTGCCAGCAGCCGAGGGCCGAACAATGAGCAGTTCTTC
once,TRBV27,TRBJ2-7,TRBD1,CASSPNSGTGYEQYF,TGTGCCAGCAGTCCGAACTCCGGGACAGGTTACGAGCAGTACTTC
NA,TRBV6-6,TRBJ1-6,TRBD1,CASSHRGPRIVDSPLHF,TGTGCCAGCAGTCACAGGGGGCCCAGGATTGTAGATTCACCCCTCCACTTT
NA,TRBV4-2,TRBJ2-5,TRBD1,CASSQGTGGQETQYF,TGTGCCAGCAGCCAGGGGACAGGGGGCCAAGAGACCCAGTACTTC
NA,TRBV19,TRBJ1-5,NA,CASSDRYQPQHF,TGTGCCAGTAGTGACAGATATCAGCCCCAGCATTTT
NA,TRBV5-1,TRBJ2-1,TRBD1,CASSPGQGSHNEQFF,TGCGCCAGCAGCCCGGGACAGGGGTCCCACAATGAGCAGTTCTTC
NA,TRBV18,TRBJ1-2,TRBD1,CASSTGDRANYGYTF,TGTGCCAGCTCCACGGGGGACAGAGCTAACTATGGCTACACCTTC
few,TRBV29-1,TRBJ2-4,TRBD1,CSAHRGQGNIQYF,TGCAGCGCCCACAGGGGCCAGGGAAACATTCAGTACTTC
NA,TRBV11-2,TRBJ2-5,TRBD1,CASSPNPGTGEGETQYF,TGTGCCAGCAGCCCGAATCCCGGGACAGGGGAAGGGGAGACCCAGTACTTC
NA,TRBV30,TRBJ1-2,NA,CAWSAVYGYTF,TGTGCCTGGAGTGCCGTATATGGCTACACCTTC
NA,TRBV30,TRBJ1-5,TRBD1,CAWSKTGGNQPQHF,TGTGCCTGGAGTAAGACAGGGGGCAATCAGCCCCAGCATTTT
few,TRBV29-1,TRBJ2-7,TRBD2,CSVSSGSSGEQYF,TGCAGCGTATCGAGCGGGAGTTCGGGCGAGCAGTACTTC
NA,TRBV24-1,TRBJ2-2,TRBD1,CATSDSRPGGRTGELFF,TGTGCCACCAGTGATTCGCGCCCAGGGGGCCGAACCGGGGAGCTGTTTTTT
once,TRBV6-2/TRBV6-3,TRBJ1-1,NA,CASSYSRRGTEAFF,TGTGCCAGCAGTTACTCCAGGAGGGGAACTGAAGCTTTCTTT
NA,TRBV4-1,TRBJ1-2,NA,CASSQDTGSRGYTF,TGCGCCAGCAGCCAAGATACAGGGTCGCGTGGCTACACCTTC
NA,TRBV28,TRBJ1-4,NA,CASSLDRPEKLFF,TGTGCCAGCAGTCTCGACAGGCCTGAAAAACTGTTTTTT
NA,TRBV7-6,TRBJ1-2,TRBD1,CASSPPDRGSNYGYTF,TGTGCCAGCAGCCCCCCGGACAGGGGATCTAACTATGGCTACACCTTC
NA,TRBV12-3/TRBV12-4,TRBJ1-1,NA,CATRTNTEAFF,TGTGCCACGCGAACGAACACTGAAGCTTTCTTT
once,TRBV2,TRBJ1-4,NA,CASNQVTANEKLFF,TGTGCCAGCAACCAGGTCACGGCTAATGAAAAACTGTTTTTT
NA,TRBV4-1,TRBJ2-5,NA,CASSQVRDGAQYF,TGCGCCAGCAGCCAAGTCCGGGATGGGGCCCAGTACTTC
NA,TRBV28,TRBJ1-5,TRBD1,CANSWARQGANQPQHF,TGTGCCAACAGTTGGGCACGACAGGGGGCTAATCAGCCCCAGCATTTT
NA,TRBV5-6,TRBJ2-2,TRBD2,CASSKRTSGGQLFF,TGTGCCAGCAGCAAACGGACTAGCGGCGGACAGCTGTTTTTT
NA,TRBV2,TRBJ1-1,NA,CASMVSGNTEAFF,TGTGCCAGCATGGTCTCGGGGAACACTGAAGCTTTCTTT
NA,TRBV29-1,TRBJ1-2,NA,CSVGVLAGGQGYTF,TGCAGCGTTGGGGTATTAGCGGGGGGCCAAGGCTACACCTTC